This T cell receptor (beta chain) was identified in a study of beta chain features in type 1 diabetes. Study at large: Examination spanned around 100,000,000 sorted cells from all samples.

Whole-study results and caveats: Patients with type 1 diabetes carried fewer insertions and had more deletions at their VDJ junctions.

Remarks on this clone: What it binds is not known.

What was sequenced were expressed TCRB transcripts, since all of the isolated RNA had been reverse transcribed. Naive, central memory and regulatory T cell samples produced a mean of approximately 3.9 million reads. The data were produced by immunoSEQ multiplex PCR, yet TCRdb's version contains in-frame clones alone and is incomplete. Of roughly 610,000 clones listed, about a sixth are singletons. With V trimmed by 1 base and J by 2 bases, 3 bases remained unmatched. Germline CDR1 and CDR2: SGHTA and FQGTGA. The CDR3 is 18 amino acids. The clonotype originates from a man aged 18 to 30 in good health. The V and J genes are TRBV7-3 and TRBJ2-2; 14 bases fit TRBD2. Sequencing was carried out using naive CD4+ T cells from blood. CDR3 sequence reads: CASSLKGTSGSNTGELFF. DNA for the CDR3: TGTGCCAGCAGCTTAAAGGGGACTAGCGGGAGTAACACCGGGGAGCTGTTTTTT.